This T cell receptor beta chain is drawn from a study of blood T cell repertoires in COVID-19. Study summary: From the United States, Italy and Spain came samples of acute and convalescent COVID-19. In each case, the material was cDNA or gDNA derived from T cells, B-cell-depleted T cells, or PBMCs.

Germline assignment: CDR1 MNHEY and CDR2 SVGAGI. The length of the CDR3 is 13 residues. The ends lost 6 bases at V and 8 bases at J; junction bases unmatched: 5. In the authors' methods: Quantification of nucleated cells was approximated via reference gene primer amplification. Clones were read by immunoSEQ multiplex PCR, and TCRdb kept only the in-frame ones, dropping some. V, J and clone size reflect that table, while D and trimming were determined from the DNA. Among 150,000 to 200,000 clones listed, approximately 85% were seen once. Sequencing used peripheral blood. The J gene is TRBJ1-5, the V gene TRBV6-5; TRBD1 matches 9 bases. The receptor's source is a man aged 80 or over with COVID-19, enrolled during active disease. The CDR3 DNA reads as TGTGCCAGCAGCACCGACAGGGGGGAGCCCCAGCATTTT. As protein: CASSTDRGEPQHF.